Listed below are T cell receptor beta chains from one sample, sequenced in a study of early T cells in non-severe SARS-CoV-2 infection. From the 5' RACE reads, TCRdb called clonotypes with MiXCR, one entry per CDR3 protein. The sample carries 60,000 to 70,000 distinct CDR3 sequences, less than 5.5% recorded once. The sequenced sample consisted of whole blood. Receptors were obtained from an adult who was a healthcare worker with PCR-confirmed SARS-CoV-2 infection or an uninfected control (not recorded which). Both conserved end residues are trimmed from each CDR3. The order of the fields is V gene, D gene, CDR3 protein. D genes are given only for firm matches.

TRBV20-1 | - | SASLVMTGSTEAF
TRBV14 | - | ASSHSRTGTYEQY
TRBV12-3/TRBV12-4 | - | ASSLGAGTPSSYNEQF
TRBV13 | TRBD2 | ASSSRTSGQYEQF
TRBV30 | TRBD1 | AWSTGQGLSYNEQF
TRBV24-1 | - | ATSDSPYTDTQY
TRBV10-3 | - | AISDGRSTDTQH
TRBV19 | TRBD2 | ASSAASGRGINTGELF
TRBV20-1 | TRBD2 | SARRGSSSGSNYEQY
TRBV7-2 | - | ASSELSSYEQY
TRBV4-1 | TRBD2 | ASSLGTSEYNEQF
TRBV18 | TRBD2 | ASSQPGTSGSVSSYNEQF
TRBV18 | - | ASSMVGGNEQF